This TCR beta chain was obtained from a study of cytomegalovirus exposure and HLA in healthy donors. Notes on the study in general: According to an earlier analysis, most TCR beta V segments yielded productive rearrangements about 90% or about 30% of the time. Some TCR beta chains (around 180 of them) were listed as cytomegalovirus-associated. Within the data, a cluster of highly shared sequence variants was likely a sequencing artifact.

CDR1 is WSHSY and CDR2 is SAAADI in the germline V gene. The CDR3 runs 13 residues. The ends were cut back, 6 bases at V and 2 bases at J, with 10 bases in the middle. Concerning this clone itself: Its antigen remains unknown.

The PCR employed 60 Vbeta primers together with 13 Jbeta primers. Produced via immunoSEQ multiplex PCR; TCRdb's table is partial and in-frame only. The data contain some 120,000 clones, less than 85% of them singletons. The V gene is TRBV10-2, the J gene TRBJ2-5, with D maybe TRBD1 (6 bases). The sequence was collected from a man aged 25 to 45 in good health and CMV-seronegative. Sequencing was performed on PBMCs. Written as DNA, the CDR3 is TGCGCCAGCAGGGACAGACTGCAAGAGACCCAGTACTTC. Translating it yields CASRDRLQETQYF.